Following are 19 T cell receptor beta chains from one sample sequenced in a study of PD-1 blockade in classical Hodgkin lymphoma. Brentuximab vedotin exposure varied among the patients, all of whom had relapsed after autologous stem cell transplantation. TCRdb's copy holds only in-frame clones and misses some; the assay was immunoSEQ multiplex PCR. This sample carries about 98,000 clones, around 90% of them seen once, and the ten largest clones take roughly 3%. Sequencing used peripheral blood mononuclear cells (PBMCs), obtained at baseline. The receptors originated from a human donor with classical Hodgkin lymphoma.

The V and J genes are TRBV4-2 and TRBJ2-1, with D uncertain. Germline assignment: CDR1 LGHNA and CDR2 YNFKEQ. This CDR3 region has 13 residues. V was trimmed by 0 bases and J by 9 bases, leaving 9 bases between them. Written as DNA, the CDR3 is TGTGCCAGCAGCCAAGATGCGGTGGGTGAGCAGTTCTTC. It is translated as CASSQDAVGEQFF.

This chain links TRBV14 with TRBJ1-1; TRBD1 is a possible D gene (5 bases). The CDR3 has 18 amino acids. Trimming left V 5 bases short and J 1 base short, with 23 bases between. From germline, CDR1 is SGHDN and CDR2 FVKESK. The CDR3 is CASSDEGLGEGTNTEAFF. CDR3 sequence (DNA): TGTGCCAGCAGCGATGAGGGTCTGGGGGAGGGAACGAACACTGAAGCTTTCTTT.

The genes are TRBV19 and TRBJ1-2; no clear D gene. This CDR3 is built from 12 residues. The germline V and J ends were trimmed by 3 bases and 8 bases, with 10 bases remaining between them. In germline, CDR1 is LNHDA, CDR2 SQIVND (reference sequence). The CDR3 nucleotides are TGTGCCAGTAGTATTGGGCGTTTGGGCTACACCTTC. Translation: CASSIGRLGYTF.

V is TRBV6-1 and J is TRBJ2-5, with 8 bases lining up with TRBD1. The CDR3 covers 13 residues. V was pared by 6 bases and J by 6 bases, with 6 bases of the junction left unmatched. Germline CDR1 MNHNS, CDR2 SASEGT. Here the CDR3 reads CASRQGAMKTQYF. CDR3 coding DNA: TGTGCCAGCAGGCAGGGGGCCATGAAGACCCAGTACTTC.

This chain links TRBV6-1 with TRBJ1-5; unclear D gene. Germline values: CDR1 MNHNS, CDR2 SASEGT. The CDR3 is 18 amino acids. V was shortened by 0 bases and J by 6 bases, with 21 bases between the two germline ends. The CDR3 here is CASSEALSASPESQPQHF. As DNA, the CDR3 is TGTGCCAGCAGTGAAGCGTTATCGGCTTCCCCTGAAAGTCAGCCCCAGCATTTT.

The chain couples TRBV27 to TRBJ1-2; no reliable D call. The CDR3 covers 13 residues. Germline V lookup: CDR1 MNHEY, CDR2 SMNVEV (reference sequence). Trimming stripped 0 bases from V and 2 bases from J, with 4 bases between. This CDR3 is CASSLSANYGYTF. CDR3 in DNA: TGTGCCAGCAGTTTATCCGCCAACTATGGCTACACCTTC.

In its sample, this clone was seen once. In DNA form, the CDR3 reads TGTGCCAGCTTCAAAAGGGGAAGGGGGAACACTGAAGCTTTCTTT. Residues: CASFKRGRGNTEAFF. The V and J genes are TRBV6-5 and TRBJ1-1; D is perhaps TRBD1 (5 bases). This CDR3 region has 15 residues. V lost 8 bases to trimming and J lost 1 base, with 17 bases between them. Germline CDR1 is MNHEY and CDR2 is SVGAGI.

This clone was seen a single time. V is TRBV5-1 and J is TRBJ2-1; D uncertain. V lost 2 bases to trimming and J lost 8 bases, with 20 bases between them. The CDR3 length is 16 residues. CDR1 and CDR2 (germline): SGHRS, YFSETQ. The chain's CDR3 is CASSFQAATISDEQFF. CDR3 nucleotides: TGCGCCAGCAGCTTTCAGGCTGCGACAATTTCGGATGAGCAGTTCTTC.

The V and J genes are TRBV25-1 and TRBJ1-4; the match to TRBD1 covers 7 bases. The germline V gene has CDR1 MGHDK and CDR2 SYGVNS. The CDR3 consists of 15 residues. With V trimmed by 7 bases and J by 4 bases, 9 bases remained unmatched. Here the CDR3 reads CASTSRDRVNEKLFF. CDR3 nucleotide sequence: TGTGCCAGCACGAGCCGGGACAGAGTTAATGAAAAACTGTTTTTT.

This clone was observed a single time. The chain joins TRBV4-1 to TRBJ2-5; no firm D call. With 1 base removed from V and 2 bases from J, the gap between germline ends came to 11 bases. The CDR3 sequence is 15 residues long. The germline V gene encodes CDR1 MGHRA and CDR2 YSYEKL. The CDR3 coding sequence is TGCGCCAGCAGCCAAGGCTTAGGCAGACAAGAGACCCAGTACTTC. It codes for CASSQGLGRQETQYF.

The rearrangement links TRBV5-1 to TRBJ2-7, with D perhaps matching TRBD1 or TRBD2 (5 bases each). CDR3 size: 16 residues. With 1 base removed from V and 3 bases from J, the gap between germline ends came to 17 bases. CDR1 SGHRS and CDR2 YFSETQ come from the germline V gene. The CDR3 DNA is TGCGCCAGCAGCTTGACGGGGACCCCTGATGTCTACGAGCAGTACTTC. As protein: CASSLTGTPDVYEQYF.

The chain has TRBV4-1 and TRBJ2-5, with 9 bases lining up with TRBD1. The CDR3 loop spans 17 amino acids. In germline, CDR1 is MGHRA, CDR2 YSYEKL. The V and J ends lost 1 base and 5 bases, in that order; junction bases with no gene match: 11. The CDR3 sequence is CASSQAPGTGILETQYF. The CDR3 nucleotides are TGCGCCAGCAGCCAAGCCCCCGGGACAGGGATTCTCGAGACCCAGTACTTC.

The CDR3 DNA sequence: TGTGCCAGCAGCTTAAATCAGGGAGCCATCTACGAGCAGTACTTC. It is translated as CASSLNQGAIYEQYF. This chain links TRBV7-3 with TRBJ2-7, with D possibly called TRBD1 or TRBD2 (5 bases each). Per the germline V gene, CDR1 is SGHTA and CDR2 is FQGTGA. The CDR3 spans 15 residues. V was pared by 1 base and J by 3 bases, with 13 bases between.

V usage is TRBV7-9 and J usage is TRBJ1-3; D is unresolved. Trimming took off 1 base at V and 0 bases at J, with 10 bases between the two ends. The CDR3 totals 16 residues. CDR1 is SEHNR, CDR2 FQNEAQ, per germline (reference sequence). CDR3 amino acids: CASSLESVLSGNTIYF. CDR3 nucleotides: TGTGCCAGCAGCTTAGAGTCAGTCCTCTCTGGAAACACCATATATTTT. The full variable domain, with the rest looked up from reference TRBV7-9 and TRBJ1-3, is DTGVSQNPRHKITKRGQNVTFRCDPISEHNRLYWYRQTLGQGPEFLTYFQNEAQLEKSRLLSDRFSAERPKGSFSTLEIQRTEQGDSAMYLCASSLESVLSGNTIYFGEGSWLTVV.

This clone was observed once. V is TRBV7-2 and J is TRBJ1-4; D unresolved. Deletions cut 3 bases from V and 12 bases from J, with 14 bases between. The CDR3 is 13 residues long. The germline V gene has CDR1 SGHTA and CDR2 FQGNSA. For the CDR3, the DNA is TGTGCCAGCAGCTTCTTAGAAACCTCCCAACTGTTTTTT. Amino acid sequence: CASSFLETSQLFF.

CDR3 sequence (DNA): TGTGCCACCAGCAGAGATAGGGGGACAGGGGTTGGCTACACCTTC. It is translated as CATSRDRGTGVGYTF. V and J are TRBV15 and TRBJ1-2; 10 nucleotides match TRBD1. This CDR3 is built from 15 residues. CDR1 and CDR2 from the germline V gene are LNHNV and YYDKDF (reference sequence). With 0 bases clipped from V and 7 bases from J, the junction kept 5 bases outside the gene matches.

This clone has just one count. This chain uses TRBV27 with TRBJ2-7; D possibly corresponds to TRBD1 (6 bases). Trimming removed 0 bases at V and 2 bases at J, with 11 bases between. The CDR3 extends over 15 amino acids. The V gene's germline CDR1 is MNHEY and CDR2 SMNVEV (reference sequence). Here the CDR3 DNA reads TGTGCCAGCAGTTTATCAGGGGGTGGGACCTACGAGCAGTACTTC. Protein sequence: CASSLSGGGTYEQYF.

The genes are TRBV19 and TRBJ2-1; the match to TRBD2 covers 11 bases. The germline V gene has CDR1 LNHDA and CDR2 SQIVND (reference sequence). CDR3 size: 15 residues. Trimming cost V 3 bases and J 6 bases; bases outside gene matches: 4. The CDR3 DNA follows: TGTGCCAGTAGTATTCAGCTAGCGGGAGGCAATGAGCAGTTCTTC. Translating it yields CASSIQLAGGNEQFF.

The chain is built from TRBV4-1 and TRBJ2-5; D is possibly TRBD2 (5 bases). The V gene lost 4 bases and the J gene lost 7 bases, with 13 bases spanning the gap. The germline V gene encodes CDR1 MGHRA and CDR2 YSYEKL. The CDR3 consists of 13 residues. CDR3 coding DNA: TGCGCCAGCAGCCTTAGCGTACTGGGGACCCAGTACTTC. Translating it yields CASSLSVLGTQYF.